These T cell receptor beta chains were read from a single sample in a study of blood T cell repertoires in COVID-19. TCRdb's table, derived via immunoSEQ multiplex PCR, lists solely in-frame clones and lacks some. The table has about 260,000 clones, 75% to 95% seen once; the top ten hold 2.6%. The material sequenced was peripheral blood. These receptor sequences come from a person under 35 with COVID-19, enrolled during active disease. The CDR3 runs from the conserved cysteine through the conserved F or W. Each record gives: D gene, clone size, J gene, V gene, CDR3 DNA, CDR3 protein. The D gene is left open where the match is weak. For some rows the clone size is stated as once, few or many, or as a class when expanded; others skip it.

d_call: .; clone_size: .; j_call: TRBJ1-5; v_call: TRBV5-6; cdr3_nt: TGTGCCAGCAGCTTTCCCGGACACAATCAGCCCCAGCATTTT; cdr3_aa: CASSFPGHNQPQHF
d_call: .; clone_size: .; j_call: TRBJ1-5; v_call: TRBV4-1; cdr3_nt: TGCGCCAGCAGCCAAGACGGGTGGAATAGCAATCAGCCCCAGCATTTT; cdr3_aa: CASSQDGWNSNQPQHF
d_call: .; clone_size: .; j_call: TRBJ2-1; v_call: TRBV5-4; cdr3_nt: TGTGCCGTCCGGGACTCGCACTCCTACAATGAGCAGTTCTTC; cdr3_aa: CAVRDSHSYNEQFF
d_call: .; clone_size: .; j_call: TRBJ1-5; v_call: TRBV24-1; cdr3_nt: TGTGCCACCAGTGCGGGTGGTGCGGCTCAGCCCCAGCATTTT; cdr3_aa: CATSAGGAAQPQHF
d_call: TRBD1; clone_size: .; j_call: TRBJ1-5; v_call: TRBV27; cdr3_nt: TGTGCCAGCAGTCCAACAGGGGGAGGTTGGCCCCAGCATTTT; cdr3_aa: CASSPTGGGWPQHF
d_call: TRBD2; clone_size: .; j_call: TRBJ2-7; v_call: TRBV7-9; cdr3_nt: TGTGCCAGCACCCTAGCGGTACGAGCACCCTACGAGCAGTACTTC; cdr3_aa: CASTLAVRAPYEQYF
d_call: .; clone_size: few; j_call: TRBJ2-4; v_call: TRBV21-1; cdr3_nt: TGTGCCAGCAGCGCCCGGGACAGGGTTTACATTCAGTACTTC; cdr3_aa: CASSARDRVYIQYF
d_call: TRBD1; clone_size: .; j_call: TRBJ2-5; v_call: TRBV7-2; cdr3_nt: TGTGCCAGCAGCTTAGCGGGGGGGGACAGGGCTCAAGAGACCCAGTACTTC; cdr3_aa: CASSLAGGDRAQETQYF
d_call: TRBD2; clone_size: .; j_call: TRBJ2-1; v_call: TRBV29-1; cdr3_nt: TGCAGCGTTGAAGATCCCGGGAGGGGTTCATACAATGAGCAGTTCTTC; cdr3_aa: CSVEDPGRGSYNEQFF
d_call: .; clone_size: .; j_call: TRBJ1-4; v_call: TRBV27; cdr3_nt: TGTGCCAGCAGTCCGCATCGGACTAAAGAGGGATGGGAAAAACTGTTTTTT; cdr3_aa: CASSPHRTKEGWEKLFF
d_call: .; clone_size: .; j_call: TRBJ2-7; v_call: TRBV19; cdr3_nt: TGTGCCAGTAGCGGGTCTTCCCTGGACGAGCAGTACTTC; cdr3_aa: CASSGSSLDEQYF
d_call: TRBD1; clone_size: .; j_call: TRBJ1-4; v_call: TRBV10-3; cdr3_nt: TGTGCCACCCGGGCCCTTACGGGACAGGGTAATGAAAAACTGTTTTTT; cdr3_aa: CATRALTGQGNEKLFF
d_call: TRBD2; clone_size: .; j_call: TRBJ2-3; v_call: TRBV10-1; cdr3_nt: TGCGCCAGCAGTGAGTCGGGGCGGGAGGCCACAGATACGCAGTATTTT; cdr3_aa: CASSESGREATDTQYF
d_call: TRBD1; clone_size: .; j_call: TRBJ2-1; v_call: TRBV19; cdr3_nt: TGTGCCAGTAGTGCATACAGGGGCCCCTACAATGAGCAGTTCTTC; cdr3_aa: CASSAYRGPYNEQFF
d_call: TRBD2; clone_size: .; j_call: TRBJ2-7; v_call: TRBV6-5; cdr3_nt: TGTGCCAGCGGCACCGTAGCGGGAGGGCCCTACGAGCAGTACTTC; cdr3_aa: CASGTVAGGPYEQYF